Each of the 27 T cell receptor beta chains below was sequenced from the same sample in a study of T cell repertoires in cytomegalovirus infection. TCRdb reanalysed the reads using MiXCR and keeps one entry per CDR3 protein. Among 500,000 to 600,000 distinct CDR3 sequences, 16% were seen once, and the ten largest hold 20% to 30%. Input material: CD8+ T cells from PBMCs. Source of these receptors: a human donor in good health (CMV status not recorded). Some clones in this sample may be carry-over from other donors' samples.

The chain employs TRBV5-1 and TRBJ2-7; D ambiguous. The CDR3 loop spans 14 amino acids. Germline V gene lookup returns CDR1 SGHRS and CDR2 YFSETQ. The V end lost 2 bases, the J end lost 2 bases, and 11 bases lay between the germline ends. The CDR3 nucleotides are TGCGCCAGCAGCTTAAGCATTGGAGCCTACGAGCAGTACTTC. Protein product: CASSLSIGAYEQYF.

This clonotype has just a few counts. V is TRBV27 and J is TRBJ1-1; 7 nucleotides agree with TRBD1. The CDR3 has 15 amino acids. V shed 6 bases and J 0 bases; nucleotides not matched to a gene: 7. Germline CDR1 and CDR2: MNHEY and SMNVEV (reference sequence). The CDR3 sequence: CASSLGQSMNTEAFF. For the CDR3, the DNA is TGTGCCAGCAGCCTGGGACAGTCAATGAACACTGAAGCTTTCTTT.

This clonotype was seen ten or more times. The gene calls are TRBV7-9 and TRBJ2-2; D unresolved. V lost 5 bases, J lost 7 bases, and 8 bases lay in between. CDR1 and CDR2 (germline): SEHNR, FQNEAQ (reference sequence). The CDR3 spans 12 residues. CDR3 region: CASSPGVGELFF. The CDR3 DNA follows: TGTGCCAGCAGCCCCGGAGTCGGGGAGCTGTTTTTT.

Points on this clonotype: The final CDR3 position lacks the conserved phenylalanine or tryptophan, pointing to a likely read error. The chain joins TRBV7-7 to TRBJ2-5; D gene unclear. The CDR3 covers 13 residues. Germline CDR1 reads SSHAT; CDR2 reads FNYEAQ (reference sequence). The CDR3 coding sequence is TGTGCTAGCAGCCCGGACCCCGGCGAGGCCCAGTACTTA. It codes for CASSPDPGEAQYL.

A few counts support this clonotype. This chain connects TRBV5-4 to TRBJ1-2; D is unresolved. The ends were cut back, 0 bases at V and 2 bases at J, with 8 bases in the middle. The CDR3 contains 14 residues. Germline assignment: CDR1 SGHNT and CDR2 YYREEE (reference sequence). The CDR3: CASSLDRNNYGYTF. In DNA, the CDR3 is TGTGCCAGCAGCTTGGATAGGAACAACTATGGCTACACCTTC.

The V gene is TRBV27, the J gene TRBJ2-1; D may be TRBD1 or TRBD2 (6 bases each). Per the germline V gene, CDR1 is MNHEY and CDR2 is SMNVEV (reference sequence). V was trimmed by 2 bases and J by 6 bases, leaving 11 bases between them. The CDR3 totals 14 residues. CDR3 residues: CASSLRGTPNEQFF. The CDR3 coding sequence is TGTGCCAGCAGTTTAAGGGGGACTCCCAATGAGCAGTTCTTC.

The sample holds many counts of this clonotype. V usage is TRBV11-2 and J usage is TRBJ2-5, with D uncertain. This CDR3 is built from 15 residues. Germline-derived CDR1 and CDR2 are SGHAT and FQNNGV. V lost 1 base, J lost 0 bases, and 9 bases lay in between. CDR3 in DNA: TGTGCCAGCAGCTTAGCCCTGCGGTACCAAGAGACCCAGTACTTC. Protein product: CASSLALRYQETQYF.

This clonotype appeared a few times. V is TRBV2 and J is TRBJ2-7; no firm D call. Germline V gene data show CDR1 as SNHLY and CDR2 as FYNNEI. There are 15 residues in the CDR3. V lost 7 bases, J lost 6 bases, and 22 bases lay in between. The CDR3 here is CASIHLGAPEAEQYF. The CDR3, as DNA: TGTGCCAGCATTCACCTAGGAGCCCCAGAAGCCGAGCAGTACTTC.

The V call is TRBV4-1, the J call TRBJ2-7, with D possibly matching TRBD2 (5 bases). There are 16 residues in the CDR3. V was pared by 0 bases and J by 0 bases, with 12 bases between. CDR1 is MGHRA, CDR2 YSYEKL, per germline. The CDR3 region is CASSQDESGSSYEQYF. The DNA for the CDR3 is TGCGCCAGCAGCCAAGATGAAAGCGGCAGCTCCTACGAGCAGTACTTC.

As DNA, the CDR3 is TGTGCCAGCAGCGGGAACAGGGGGTTGAACACTGAAGCTTTCTTT. The encoded protein is CASSGNRGLNTEAFF. The chain combines TRBV7-9 with TRBJ1-1, with 8 bases identical to TRBD1. The CDR3 sequence is 15 residues long. J lost 0 bases, V lost 5 bases, and 5 bases had no gene match. CDR1 and CDR2 (germline): SEHNR, FQNEAQ (reference sequence).

This clonotype was found many times. This chain uses TRBV7-9 with TRBJ2-5; 7 bases fit TRBD1. Germline V gives CDR1 SEHNR, CDR2 FQNEAQ (reference sequence). V shed 6 bases, J shed 2 bases, and the junction held 9 bases outside the gene matches. The CDR3 consists of 15 residues. CDR3 DNA: TGTGCCAGCAGTCTCCCGGGACAGTATCAAGAGACCCAGTACTTC. Protein: CASSLPGQYQETQYF.

This clonotype was seen at least ten times. The chain has TRBV7-2 and TRBJ2-2, with a possible D match to TRBD1 (5 bases). The CDR3 runs 15 residues. Germline V lookup: CDR1 SGHTA, CDR2 FQGNSA. The V end lost 3 bases, the J end lost 0 bases, and 8 bases lay between the germline ends. For the CDR3, the DNA is TGTGCCAGCAGCTTTGGACAAACGAACACCGGGGAGCTGTTTTTT. Translating it yields CASSFGQTNTGELFF. The full variable domain, with the rest looked up from reference TRBV7-2 and TRBJ2-2, is GAGVSQSPSNKVTEKGKDVELRCDPISGHTALYWYRQSLGQGLEFLIYFQGNSAPDKSGLPSDRFSAERTGGSVSTLTIQRTQQEDSAVYLCASSFGQTNTGELFFGEGSRLTVL.

As for this clonotype: The CDR3 carries no conserved terminal phenylalanine or tryptophan, so it likely arises from a read error. The chain has TRBV7-3 and TRBJ2-3; D might be TRBD2 (5 bases). V lost 0 bases, J lost 0 bases, and 7 bases lay in between. This CDR3 has 15 residues. CDR1 and CDR2 (germline): SGHTA, FQGTGA. The CDR3 here is CASSLTGGSTDTQYL. CDR3 in DNA: TGTGCCAGCAGCTTAACTGGCGGGAGCACAGATACGCAGTATCTT.

V and J are TRBV25-1 and TRBJ1-6, with TRBD1 matching 8 bases. Unmatched junction bases numbered 9, after V lost 5 bases and J lost 9 bases. CDR3 length: 15 residues. Looked up from germline, CDR1 is MGHDK and CDR2 is SYGVNS. DNA of the CDR3: TGTGCCAGCAGTCCCACGACAGGGGCAGGTTCACCCCTCCACTTT. Translating gives CASSPTTGAGSPLHF.

This chain uses TRBV6-2 or TRBV6-3 with TRBJ1-2; D gene unclear. Germline lookup yields CDR1 MNHEY and CDR2 SVGEGT. The CDR3 is 14 amino acids. Trimming stripped 0 bases from V and 6 bases from J, with 11 bases between. In DNA form, the CDR3 reads TGTGCCAGCAGTTACTCGGAAGGATACGATGGCTACACCTTC. This encodes CASSYSEGYDGYTF.

This clonotype was observed a handful of times. The CDR3 spells CASSLITLAGEDTQYF. The CDR3 DNA follows: TGTGCCAGCAGTTTAATCACACTAGCGGGAGAAGATACGCAGTATTTT. This chain connects TRBV27 to TRBJ2-3, with TRBD2 matching 11 bases. Trimming at V came to 2 bases and at J to 5 bases, leaving 6 bases not matched to a gene. Per germline, CDR1 MNHEY and CDR2 SMNVEV (reference sequence). This CDR3 has 16 residues.

This clonotype was recorded a few times. The V gene is TRBV18, the J gene TRBJ1-5; tentative D call: TRBD1 (5 bases). This CDR3 region has 15 residues. Germline V gene lookup returns CDR1 KGHSH and CDR2 LQKENI. Trimming cost V 3 bases and J 2 bases, with 11 bases left between them. This CDR3 is CASSPADNGNQPQHF. DNA for the CDR3: TGTGCCAGCTCACCTGCGGACAATGGCAATCAGCCCCAGCATTTT.

This clonotype was counted at least ten times. The V call is TRBV11-2, the J call TRBJ2-5; D not resolved. Per germline, CDR1 SGHAT and CDR2 FQNNGV. The ends were cut back, 7 bases at V and 7 bases at J, with 16 bases in the middle. CDR3 length equals 13 residues. CDR3: CASTLGLAVTQYF. The CDR3 DNA is TGTGCCAGCACCCTAGGTCTGGCGGTGACCCAGTACTTC.

The sample holds many counts of this clonotype. V gene TRBV4-1 combines with J gene TRBJ2-2, with 8 bases lining up with TRBD2. Germline values: CDR1 MGHRA, CDR2 YSYEKL. CDR3 length: 15 residues. V gave up 1 base and J gave up 9 bases; unmatched junction bases: 7. The CDR3 DNA reads TGCGCCAGCAGCCAAGGGCAACGGGAGGGCCGGGAGCTGTTTTTT. Translated, it gives CASSQGQREGRELFF.

This clonotype was observed many times. This rearrangement joins TRBV27 to TRBJ1-1; D not certain. Germline V CDR1 and CDR2: MNHEY, SMNVEV (reference sequence). The germline V and J ends were trimmed by 0 bases and 5 bases, with 13 bases remaining between them. This CDR3 spans 15 amino acids. This CDR3 is CASSLSVSGYTEAFF. The CDR3, as DNA: TGTGCCAGCAGTTTATCGGTATCGGGGTATACTGAAGCTTTCTTT.

V gene TRBV27 combines with J gene TRBJ2-3, with 9 bases aligning to TRBD1. This CDR3 is 14 amino acids long. The germline V gene has CDR1 MNHEY and CDR2 SMNVEV (reference sequence). Germline trimming cut 5 bases from V and 3 bases from J; bases unmatched to any gene: 3. The CDR3 sequence is CASSGTGITDTQYF. For the CDR3, the DNA is TGTGCCAGCAGTGGGACAGGGATAACAGATACGCAGTATTTT.

This clonotype has ten or more counts. This chain connects TRBV11-2 to TRBJ2-3; 12 bases match TRBD2. Germline CDR1 and CDR2: SGHAT and FQNNGV. Trimming at V came to 5 bases and at J to 2 bases, leaving 14 bases not matched to a gene. The CDR3 extends over 19 amino acids. CDR3 nucleotide sequence: TGTGCCAGCAGCCCAACTAGCGGGGGGCCATATCCTCTCACAGATACGCAGTATTTT. It specifies CASSPTSGGPYPLTDTQYF.

As DNA, the CDR3 is TGCAGCGTTTTTCTGCTCTCCGGGGAAAAACTGTTTTTT. Its protein product is CSVFLLSGEKLFF. The gene calls are TRBV29-1 and TRBJ1-4, with D unresolved. Germline V gene data show CDR1 as SQVTM and CDR2 as ANQGSEA. CDR3 length equals 13 residues. The germline V and J ends were trimmed by 5 bases and 8 bases, with 15 bases remaining between them.

With respect to this clonotype: One end of the junction is discordant with germline, which a read error may explain. This chain uses TRBV7-9 with TRBJ2-3, with D possibly TRBD1 on 6 matching bases. There are 17 residues in the CDR3. Germline V gene lookup returns CDR1 SEHNR and CDR2 FQNEAQ (reference sequence). The CDR3 nucleotides read TGTGCCAGCAGTGGCCCAGGGGTGGCGGCCAGCACAGATTCGCAGTATTTT. It encodes CASSGPGVAASTDSQYF.

The chain uses TRBV27 and TRBJ2-1, with a weak D call TRBD1 (6 bases). In germline, CDR1 is MNHEY, CDR2 SMNVEV (reference sequence). With 8 bases removed from V and 14 bases from J, the gap between germline ends came to 25 bases. CDR3 length: 14 amino acids. CDR3 loop: CASSPLTTGEKEFF. The DNA for the CDR3 is TGTGCCAGCTCCCCCCTTACGACAGGCGAAAAGGAGTTCTTC.

The sample holds a few counts of this clonotype. The V call is TRBV19, the J call TRBJ1-2; D call uncertain. Looked up from germline, CDR1 is LNHDA and CDR2 is SQIVND (reference sequence). The CDR3 has 13 amino acids. Trimming removed 4 bases at V and 0 bases at J, with 6 bases between. CDR3 sequence: CASSNRTNYGYTF. The CDR3 nucleotides read TGTGCCAGTAGTAACAGAACTAACTATGGCTACACCTTC.

V and J are TRBV5-1 and TRBJ2-7; no clear D gene. The V end lost 4 bases, the J end lost 4 bases, and 18 bases lay between the germline ends. The CDR3 has 15 amino acids. Per the germline V gene, CDR1 is SGHRS and CDR2 is YFSETQ. The CDR3 is CASSPTLRGVYEQYF. CDR3 sequence (DNA): TGCGCCAGCAGCCCTACCCTACGCGGAGTTTACGAGCAGTACTTC.